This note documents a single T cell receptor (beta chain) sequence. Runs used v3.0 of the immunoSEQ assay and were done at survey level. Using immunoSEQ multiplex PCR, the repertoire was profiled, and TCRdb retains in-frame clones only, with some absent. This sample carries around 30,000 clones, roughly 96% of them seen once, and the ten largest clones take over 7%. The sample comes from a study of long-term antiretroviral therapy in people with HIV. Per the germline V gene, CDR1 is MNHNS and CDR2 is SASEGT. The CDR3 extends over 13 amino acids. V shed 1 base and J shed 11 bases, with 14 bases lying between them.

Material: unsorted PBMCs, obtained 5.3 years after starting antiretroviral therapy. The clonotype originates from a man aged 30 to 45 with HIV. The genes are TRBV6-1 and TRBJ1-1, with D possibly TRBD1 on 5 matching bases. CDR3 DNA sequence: TGTGCCAGCAGTGAAGTAGGGGAAATGGGGGCTTTCTTT. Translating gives CASSEVGEMGAFF.